This T cell receptor (beta chain) was obtained from a study of metastatic and nonmetastatic thyroid tumors. Study-wide context: Repertoire comparisons spanned blood and tumor or nodule tissue from malignant and benign thyroid patients.

Each patient went into thyroid surgery without having received any treatment. General study findings and limits: Benign nodules reportedly had significantly lower TCR beta diversity than malignant thyroid tumors in blood and tumor.

Note on this clone: Its antigen is unidentified.

TCRdb re-called clones from the PCR reads using MiXCR. In the table there are 45,000 to 50,000 clones, less than 25% of which are singletons. The sequenced material came from blood. The TCR sequence derives from a male donor with papillary thyroid cancer or a benign thyroid nodule (not recorded which). Some clones in this sample may be carry-over from other donors' samples.

CDR3 nucleotides: TGTGCCAGCAGCTTGGGACCGTCTGGGGCGAGCAATCAGCCCCAGCATTTT. It specifies CASSLGPSGASNQPQHF. This chain uses TRBV5-6 with TRBJ1-5; maybe TRBD1 (5 bases). The length of the CDR3 is 17 residues. V gave up 0 bases and J gave up 1 base, with 14 bases separating them. Germline V gene data show CDR1 as SGHDT and CDR2 as YYEEEE.